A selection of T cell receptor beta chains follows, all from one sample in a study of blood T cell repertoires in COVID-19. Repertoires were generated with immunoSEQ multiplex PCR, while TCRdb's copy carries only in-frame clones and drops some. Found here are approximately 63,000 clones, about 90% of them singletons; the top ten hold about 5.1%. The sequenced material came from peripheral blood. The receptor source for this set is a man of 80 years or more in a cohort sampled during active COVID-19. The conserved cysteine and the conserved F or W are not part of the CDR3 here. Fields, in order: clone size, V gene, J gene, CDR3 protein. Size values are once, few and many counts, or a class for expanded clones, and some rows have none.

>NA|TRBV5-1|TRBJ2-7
ASSLEREQY
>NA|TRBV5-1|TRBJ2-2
ASSLSGGLRTGELF
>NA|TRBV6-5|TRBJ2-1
ASRPGTSGTNEQF
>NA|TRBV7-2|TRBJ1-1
ASSPGQVNTEAF
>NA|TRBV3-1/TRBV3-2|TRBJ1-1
ASSQSVNTEAF
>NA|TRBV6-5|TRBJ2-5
ARHSNKAETQY
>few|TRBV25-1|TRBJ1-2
ASMDRADGYT
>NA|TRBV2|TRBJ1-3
ASRADSGNTIY
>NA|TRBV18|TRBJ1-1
ASSPQQNTEAF
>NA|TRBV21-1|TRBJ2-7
ASSMRQGGYEQY
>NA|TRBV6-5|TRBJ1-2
ASRTPGGGYGYT
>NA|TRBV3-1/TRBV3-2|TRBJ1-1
ASSQDSGLNTEAF
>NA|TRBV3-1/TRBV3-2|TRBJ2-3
ASSFIAGGRTDTQY
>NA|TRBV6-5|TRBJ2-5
ASSYVEGPPQETQY
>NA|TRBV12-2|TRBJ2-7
ASRFYCDEQY
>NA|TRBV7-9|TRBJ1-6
ASSFGSSYNSPLH
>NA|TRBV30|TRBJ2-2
AWTGGYGGTGELF
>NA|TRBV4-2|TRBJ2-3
ASSQDRTSGGFDTQY
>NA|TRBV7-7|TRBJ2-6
ASSPRGTGANVLT
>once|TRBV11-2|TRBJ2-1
ASSLDLANNEQF
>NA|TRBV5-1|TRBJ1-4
ASSLDRAGEKLF
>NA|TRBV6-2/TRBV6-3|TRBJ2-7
ASSSQRYEQY
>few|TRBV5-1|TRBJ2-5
ASSPRTTSGGQETQY
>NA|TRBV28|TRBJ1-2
ASSWTGYYT
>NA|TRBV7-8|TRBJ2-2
ASSLLAGPGELF
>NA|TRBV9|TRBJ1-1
ASSVGGHRLNTEAF
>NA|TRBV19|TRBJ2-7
ASSMLGTSYEQY
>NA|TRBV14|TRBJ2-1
ASSQGGSGSYNEQF
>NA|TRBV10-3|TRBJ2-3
AISEILAGGDTDTQY
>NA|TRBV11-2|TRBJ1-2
ASSQAGGRDYGYT
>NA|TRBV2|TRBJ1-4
ASLRREGEKLF
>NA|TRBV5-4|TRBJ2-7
ASSPRDRSSHEQY
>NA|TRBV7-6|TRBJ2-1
ASSFGGSRANEQF
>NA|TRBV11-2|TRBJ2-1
ASSSGGTGGLEQF
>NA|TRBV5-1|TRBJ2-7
ASRSGTSGEQY
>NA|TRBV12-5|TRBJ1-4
ASGLWTGGGEKLF
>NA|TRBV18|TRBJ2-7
ASSPDRGANEQY
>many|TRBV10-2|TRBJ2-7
ASSEGHRRTRRPYEQY
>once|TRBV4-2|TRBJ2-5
ASSQEGRQETQY
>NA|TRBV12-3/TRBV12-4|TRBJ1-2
ASTGDRVEGYT
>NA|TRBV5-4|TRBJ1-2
ASSLVQGERGYT
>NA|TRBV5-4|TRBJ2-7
ASSLDQASYEQY
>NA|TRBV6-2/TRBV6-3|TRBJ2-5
ASSVRAGGRETQY
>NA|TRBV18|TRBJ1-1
ASSPITGFGTEAF
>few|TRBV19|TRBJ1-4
ASTRDRYNEKLF
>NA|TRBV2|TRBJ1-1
ASSERDSVYTEAF
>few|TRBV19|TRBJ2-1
ASSMGQGALNEQF
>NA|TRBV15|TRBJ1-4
ATSRAPGTNEKLF
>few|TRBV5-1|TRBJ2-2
ASSLPGTSGNTGELF
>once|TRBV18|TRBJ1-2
ASSPTGQVNYGYT
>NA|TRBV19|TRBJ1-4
ASSWTANEKLF
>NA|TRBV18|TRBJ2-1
ASSPTGFNEQF
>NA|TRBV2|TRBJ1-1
ASTATGMNTEAF